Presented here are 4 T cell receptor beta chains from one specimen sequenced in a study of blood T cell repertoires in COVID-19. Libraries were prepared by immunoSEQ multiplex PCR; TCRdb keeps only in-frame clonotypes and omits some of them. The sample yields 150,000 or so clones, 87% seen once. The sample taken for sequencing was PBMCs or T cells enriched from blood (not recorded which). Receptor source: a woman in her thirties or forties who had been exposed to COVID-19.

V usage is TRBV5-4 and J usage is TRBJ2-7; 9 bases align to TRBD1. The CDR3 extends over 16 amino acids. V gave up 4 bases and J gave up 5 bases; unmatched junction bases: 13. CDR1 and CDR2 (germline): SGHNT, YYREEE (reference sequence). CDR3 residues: CASSPRTGQGINEQYF. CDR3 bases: TGTGCCAGCAGCCCGAGGACGGGACAGGGCATCAACGAGCAGTACTTC.

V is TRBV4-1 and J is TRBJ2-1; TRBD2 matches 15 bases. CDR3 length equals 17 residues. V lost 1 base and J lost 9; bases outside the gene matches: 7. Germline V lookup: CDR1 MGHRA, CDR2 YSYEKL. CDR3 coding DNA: TGCGCCAGCAGCCAAGGTGCGGGACTAGCGGGAGGAATTGAGCAGTTCTTC. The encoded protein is CASSQGAGLAGGIEQFF.

CDR3 DNA sequence: TGCAGTGCTAGTGTCTGGGCAGGGGGAATGTACTTC. Translation: CSASVWAGGMYF. The V call is TRBV20-1, the J call TRBJ2-7, with TRBD1 identical over 7 bases. The germline CDR1 and CDR2 sequences are DFQATT and SNEGSKA (reference sequence). V lost 3 bases to trimming and J lost 12 bases; unmatched junction nucleotides: 11. The CDR3 covers 12 residues.

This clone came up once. The CDR3 region is CASSIEGGELFF. The CDR3 DNA sequence: TGTGCCAGCAGTATTGAGGGCGGGGAGCTGTTTTTT. V usage is TRBV12-3 or TRBV12-4 and J usage is TRBJ2-2; the D gene is possibly TRBD2 (5 bases). The CDR3 contains 12 residues. V lost 5 bases and J lost 7, with 8 bases in between.